This T cell receptor beta chain was captured in a study of shared T cell receptors in the human thymus. The CDR3 is 16 residues long. Germline V gene data show CDR1 as SNHLY and CDR2 as FYNNEI. The trim removed 6 bases at V and 6 bases at J, leaving 15 bases unmatched. The repertoire was sequenced with immunoSEQ multiplex PCR; TCRdb's copy has only in-frame clones and lacks some. The data hold hundreds of thousands of clones, with around 87% observed a single time. These same records also appear under a second study, on human thymus T cells. From that second work: Healthy Finnish infants undergoing corrective surgery for congenital heart defects were the donors. Resections from corrective heart surgery supplied the thymus tissue. Within thymic and blood repertoires, V and J gene usage appeared to be biased. Unrelated people showed highly overlapping thymic repertoires, related research reported.

Sample: thymocytes. This chain connects TRBV2 to TRBJ1-2; 8 bases line up with TRBD1. The origin of this receptor is a boy less than two years old with a congenital heart defect. As DNA, the CDR3 is TGTGCCAGCAGCCCCGGGACAGGCCACTACGGGGATGGCTACACCTTC. Protein sequence: CASSPGTGHYGDGYTF. Full variable domain (missing parts from reference TRBV2 and TRBJ1-2): EPEVTQTPSHQVTQMGQEVILRCVPISNHLYFYWYRQILGQKVEFLVSFYNNEISEKSEIFDDQFSVERPDGSNFTLKIRSTKLEDSAMYFCASSPGTGHYGDGYTFGSGTRLTVV.